This T cell receptor (beta chain) stems from a study of cytomegalovirus exposure and HLA in healthy donors. The PCR contained 60 Vbeta and 13 Jbeta primers. TCRdb's copy holds only in-frame clones and misses some; the assay was immunoSEQ multiplex PCR. The table lists hundreds of thousands of clones, around 80% of them singletons. Points from the study as a whole: Researchers had no immune exposure information except CMV serostatus available.

This clone turned up a few times. Its antigen is not identified. When sampled, the donors appeared nominally healthy, though they likely had unrecorded immune exposures. The TCR comes from a woman aged 60-75 years in good health and CMV-seropositive. Sequencing was performed on PBMCs.

As DNA, the CDR3 is TGTGCCAGCAGTCGTCTACAGGGAGTGGGGCAAGAGACCCAGTACTTC. This translates into CASSRLQGVGQETQYF. This chain connects TRBV28 to TRBJ2-5; tentative D call: TRBD1 (6 bases). This CDR3 has 16 residues. Trimming left V 5 bases short and J 2 bases short, with 18 bases between. The germline gives CDR1 MDHEN, CDR2 SYDVKM. The full variable domain, completed using reference TRBV28 and TRBJ2-5, is DVKVTQSSRYLVKRTGEKVFLECVQDMDHENMFWYRQDPGLGLRLIYFSYDVKMKEKGDIPEGYSVSREKKERFSLILESASTNQTSMYLCASSRLQGVGQETQYFGPGTRLLVL.